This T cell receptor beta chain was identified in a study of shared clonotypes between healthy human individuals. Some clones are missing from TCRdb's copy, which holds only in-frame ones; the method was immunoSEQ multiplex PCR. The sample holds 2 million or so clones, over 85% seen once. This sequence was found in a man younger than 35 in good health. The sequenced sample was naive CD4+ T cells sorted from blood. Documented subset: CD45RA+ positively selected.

The CDR3 coding sequence is TGCGCCAGCAGCGTACTAGCAACCGGGGAGCTGTTTTTT. It encodes CASSVLATGELFF. The chain is built from TRBV5-1 and TRBJ2-2, with D maybe TRBD2 (6 bases). The CDR3 runs to 13 residues. The germline CDR1 and CDR2 sequences are SGHRS and YFSETQ. Trimming pared 4 bases from V and 5 bases from J, leaving 9 bases between.